Listed here are 18 T cell receptor beta chains from one sample, sequenced in a study of PD-L1 blockade in urothelial cancer. Sequenced by immunoSEQ multiplex PCR; TCRdb stores in-frame clones only, minus some. The sample yields about 130,000 clones, approximately 84% seen once. Time point specified: pretreatment peripheral blood. Sequencing used PBMCs, obtained around atezolizumab (anti-PD-L1) treatment. These receptors were collected from a man aged 50 to 60 with urothelial cancer.

The chain joins TRBV7-3 to TRBJ2-1, with 7 bases matching TRBD2. There are 14 residues in the CDR3. V lost 5 bases and J lost 4; bases outside the gene matches: 5. Germline V CDR1 and CDR2: SGHTA, FQGTGA. In DNA form, the CDR3 reads TGTGCCAGCAGCCCCTCTAGCGGTTACAATGAGCAGTTCTTC. This encodes CASSPSSGYNEQFF.

V usage is TRBV5-1 and J usage is TRBJ2-2; possible D gene TRBD2, 6 bases. The ends were cut back, 0 bases at V and 7 bases at J, with 19 bases in the middle. The CDR3 loop spans 17 amino acids. Germline V CDR1 and CDR2: SGHRS, YFSETQ. CDR3 DNA sequence: TGCGCCAGCAGCTTGGTTCCTCGGGACTCAGGCGGCGGGGAGCTGTTTTTT. This gives the protein CASSLVPRDSGGGELFF.

This chain uses TRBV7-3 with TRBJ2-3; 12 nucleotides agree with TRBD2. CDR1 and CDR2 (germline): SGHTA, FQGTGA. Trimming at V came to 2 bases and at J to 6 bases, leaving 3 bases not matched to a gene. The CDR3 runs to 15 residues. DNA for the CDR3: TGTGCCAGCAGCTTATCTAGCGGGAGGGTTGATACGCAGTATTTT. Translated: CASSLSSGRVDTQYF.

V usage is TRBV6-6 and J usage is TRBJ1-6, with TRBD1 identical over 8 bases. Germline V gives CDR1 MNHNY, CDR2 SVGAGI (reference sequence). The CDR3 totals 14 residues. V was pared by 6 bases and J by 7 bases, with 5 bases of the junction left unmatched. CDR3 in amino acids: CASRPGTGNSPLHF. In nucleotides, the CDR3 is TGTGCCAGCAGACCCGGGACAGGCAATTCACCCCTCCACTTT.

The V gene is TRBV27, the J gene TRBJ2-7; 7 bases map to TRBD2. V shed 6 bases and J 2 bases; nucleotides not matched to a gene: 4. Germline CDR1 is MNHEY and CDR2 is SMNVEV (reference sequence). This CDR3 comprises 13 residues. The CDR3 region is CASSGGGAYEQYF. The DNA of the CDR3 is TGTGCCAGCAGCGGCGGGGGTGCCTACGAGCAGTACTTC.

CDR3 amino acids: CASAPAGHSESGYTF. For the CDR3, the DNA is TGTGCCAGCGCCCCGGCAGGACACTCAGAAAGTGGCTACACCTTC. The chain combines TRBV28 with TRBJ1-2; D may be TRBD1 (5 bases). This CDR3 has 15 residues. Deletions cut 8 bases from V and 7 bases from J, with 23 bases between. The V gene's germline CDR1 is MDHEN and CDR2 SYDVKM.

The chain uses TRBV4-2 and TRBJ1-1, with D possibly matching TRBD1 (5 bases). V shed 1 base and J shed 5 bases, with 11 bases lying between them. The CDR3 is made up of 14 amino acids. Per the germline V gene, CDR1 is LGHNA and CDR2 is YNFKEQ. The CDR3 bases are TGTGCCAGCAGCCAAGCAGGGTATAGGACTGAAGCTTTCTTT. Its translation is CASSQAGYRTEAFF.

The V call is TRBV9, the J call TRBJ1-1, with D perhaps matching TRBD1 (5 bases). Between the trimmed V and J ends, which lost 0 bases and 4 bases, there was a span of 13 bases. Germline assignment: CDR1 SGDLS and CDR2 YYNGEE. This CDR3 has 15 amino acids. The CDR3 protein is CASSVEALGPTEAFF. CDR3 sequence (DNA): TGTGCCAGCAGCGTAGAGGCCCTGGGGCCCACTGAAGCTTTCTTT.

This clone was found once. V and J are TRBV4-1 and TRBJ2-1; 8 bases are a match to TRBD2. The germline V gene encodes CDR1 MGHRA and CDR2 YSYEKL. There are 16 residues in the CDR3. Trimming cost V 4 bases and J 2 bases; bases outside gene matches: 7. CDR3 coding DNA: TGCGCCAGCAGCCGGACAAGTAGCGGGACCTACAATGAGCAGTTCTTC. It codes for CASSRTSSGTYNEQFF.

The rearrangement joins TRBV12-5 to TRBJ2-3; 8 nucleotides agree with TRBD1. Looked up from germline, CDR1 is LGHNT and CDR2 is FRNRAP. V was pared by 6 bases and J by 5 bases, with 10 bases of the junction left unmatched. The CDR3 length is 15 residues. CDR3 in amino acids: CASGPGQGLGDTQYF. CDR3 bases: TGTGCTAGTGGCCCCGGACAGGGTTTAGGAGATACGCAGTATTTT.

This clone was recorded a few times. The V and J genes are TRBV10-3 and TRBJ2-1, with 7 bases aligning to TRBD2. Trimming cost V 8 bases and J 6 bases; bases outside gene matches: 13. Germline CDR1 ENHRY, CDR2 SYGVKD. The length of the CDR3 is 15 residues. This chain's CDR3 is CAIGEVAGSGNEQFF. The CDR3, as DNA: TGTGCCATCGGGGAGGTAGCGGGTTCCGGCAATGAGCAGTTCTTC.

The rearrangement joins TRBV5-1 to TRBJ2-1; 7 nucleotides agree with TRBD1. This CDR3 has 16 residues. Unmatched junction bases numbered 5, after V lost 2 bases and J lost 0 bases. CDR1 and CDR2 from the germline V gene are SGHRS and YFSETQ. CDR3 coding DNA: TGCGCCAGCAGCTTCTACAGGGGTAGCTCCTACAATGAGCAGTTCTTC. Its protein is CASSFYRGSSYNEQFF.

This clone appeared a single time. The J gene is TRBJ2-1, the V gene TRBV6-4; perhaps TRBD2 as D (6 bases). V was pared by 0 bases and J by 4 bases, with 10 bases between. Germline CDR1 and CDR2: MRHNA and SNTAGT. The CDR3 has 15 amino acids. The CDR3 bases are TGTGCCAGCAGTGACTCAGGAGGGGTTTACAATGAGCAGTTCTTC. Translating it yields CASSDSGGVYNEQFF.

In nucleotides, the CDR3 is TGTGCCAGCAGCCCGCTAGCGGGAGCCAAAAACATTCAGTACTTC. Amino acids: CASSPLAGAKNIQYF. The rearrangement links TRBV11-1 to TRBJ2-4, with 8 bases that match TRBD2. CDR3 length equals 15 residues. CDR1 and CDR2 (germline): SGHAT, FQDESV (reference sequence). V lost 5 bases to trimming and J lost 0 bases; unmatched junction nucleotides: 3.

The sample holds a few counts of this clone. The chain uses TRBV2 and TRBJ2-7; a weak D match, TRBD1 (6 bases). The germline V gene has CDR1 SNHLY and CDR2 FYNNEI. CDR3 size: 12 residues. Trimming removed 8 bases from V and 4 bases from J, with 12 bases in between. The CDR3 loop reads CASSRTVYEQYF. The CDR3 DNA reads TGTGCCAGCTCCCGGACAGTATACGAGCAGTACTTC. The full variable domain, with the rest looked up from reference TRBV2 and TRBJ2-7, is EPEVTQTPSHQVTQMGQEVILRCVPISNHLYFYWYRQILGQKVEFLVSFYNNEISEKSEIFDDQFSVERPDGSNFTLKIRSTKLEDSAMYFCASSRTVYEQYFGPGTRLTVT.

The rearrangement uses TRBV6-5 and TRBJ1-6; TRBD1 might be the D (6 bases). The CDR3 covers 14 residues. Germline CDR1 is MNHEY and CDR2 is SVGAGI. V shed 6 bases and J shed 9 bases, with 15 bases lying between them. In nucleotides, the CDR3 is TGTGCCAGCAGCAGTACAGGGTCCGCTTCACCCCTCCACTTT. Translated, it gives CASSSTGSASPLHF.

This clone was counted between two and nine times. V gene TRBV5-1 combines with J gene TRBJ2-1; the D gene is possibly TRBD1 (5 bases). Trimming shortened V by 6 bases and J by 10 bases, and 14 bases separated the two germline ends. Per the germline V gene, CDR1 is SGHRS and CDR2 is YFSETQ. The CDR3 has 12 residues. Written as DNA, the CDR3 is TGCGCCAGCAACTATGATAGGGGCGAGCAGTTCTTC. Its protein is CASNYDRGEQFF.

In this sample, this clone turned up a few times. This chain connects TRBV19 to TRBJ2-7; TRBD1 might be the D (6 bases). The germline gives CDR1 LNHDA, CDR2 SQIVND (reference sequence). The CDR3 is made up of 15 amino acids. V shed 3 bases and J shed 3 bases, with 15 bases lying between them. CDR3 bases: TGTGCCAGTAGTATTGGACAGACTACCCTCTACGAGCAGTACTTC. As protein: CASSIGQTTLYEQYF.